The 7 T cell receptor beta chains below come from one sample, sequenced in a study of cytomegalovirus exposure and HLA in healthy donors. Primers for the PCR totalled 60 Vbeta and 13 Jbeta. The data were produced by immunoSEQ multiplex PCR, yet TCRdb's version contains in-frame clones alone and is incomplete. The data hold about 110,000 clones, with more than 65% observed a single time. Specimen: PBMCs. The receptors were sampled from a man under 40 in good health and CMV-seropositive.

In this sample, this clone turned up a few times. V and J are TRBV9 and TRBJ1-1, with D maybe TRBD1 (5 bases). The V end was cut by 4 bases, the J end by 3 bases, with 13 bases between. There are 14 residues in the CDR3. CDR1 and CDR2 (germline): SGDLS, YYNGEE. The CDR3 reads CASSKRTIDTEAFF. Here the CDR3 DNA reads TGTGCCAGCAGCAAAAGGACAATTGACACTGAAGCTTTCTTT.

The V call is TRBV9, the J call TRBJ2-3, with 10 bases that match TRBD2. From germline, CDR1 is SGDLS and CDR2 YYNGEE. V dropped 4 bases and J dropped 4; count of bases not matched to a gene: 6. The CDR3 has 15 residues. The CDR3 here is CASSPLAGDADTQYF. The CDR3 region has the DNA TGTGCCAGCAGCCCCCTAGCGGGGGACGCAGATACGCAGTATTTT.

The chain joins TRBV7-8 to TRBJ1-5, with 7 nucleotides matching TRBD1. Unmatched junction bases numbered 7, after V lost 5 bases and J lost 0 bases. The germline V gene encodes CDR1 SGHVS and CDR2 FQNEAQ. CDR3 length: 16 residues. The CDR3 region has the DNA TGTGCCAGCAGCCCTTGGACAGGAACTAGCAATCAGCCCCAGCATTTT. Translated, it gives CASSPWTGTSNQPQHF. Complete variable domain (other parts from reference TRBV7-8 and TRBJ1-5): GAGVSQSPRYKVAKRGQDVALRCDPISGHVSLFWYQQALGQGPEFLTYFQNEAQLDKSGLPSDRFFAERPEGSVSTLKIQRTQQEDSAVYLCASSPWTGTSNQPQHFGDGTRLSIL.

A single count supports this clone. The chain links TRBV28 to TRBJ1-1; unclear D gene. Germline assignment: CDR1 MDHEN and CDR2 SYDVKM. This CDR3 comprises 14 residues. Trimming stripped 5 bases from V and 5 bases from J, with 15 bases between. CDR3 DNA sequence: TGTGCCAGCAGTCTCTCGTCGCGCTGGACTGAAGCTTTCTTT. Translating it yields CASSLSSRWTEAFF.

The chain joins TRBV5-1 to TRBJ2-7; 8 bases align to TRBD1. The CDR3 consists of 16 residues. CDR1 SGHRS and CDR2 YFSETQ come from the germline V gene. With 1 base clipped from V and 0 bases from J, the junction kept 6 bases outside the gene matches. CDR3 in DNA: TGCGCCAGCAGCTTGAATCGACAGGGGAGCTCCTACGAGCAGTACTTC. Translation gives CASSLNRQGSSYEQYF.

The chain is built from TRBV28 and TRBJ1-4; D ambiguous. Germline V gene data show CDR1 as MDHEN and CDR2 as SYDVKM. This CDR3 contains 14 residues. Trimming stripped 2 bases from V and 7 bases from J, with 11 bases between. CDR3: CASSLRGIAEKLFF. CDR3 sequence (DNA): TGTGCCAGCAGTTTAAGAGGGATCGCTGAAAAACTGTTTTTT.

V gene TRBV4-3 combines with J gene TRBJ2-1, with 8 positions matching TRBD2. Germline loops: CDR1 LGHNA, CDR2 YSLEER. CDR3 length equals 18 residues. The ends lost 1 base at V and 3 bases at J; junction bases unmatched: 11. The CDR3 DNA reads as TGCGCCAGCAGCCAAGGCCCCGGTAGCGGGGCAAACTACAATGAGCAGTTCTTC. It codes for CASSQGPGSGANYNEQFF.